This T cell receptor (beta chain) is drawn from a study of blood T cell repertoires in COVID-19. Study overall: Both acute and convalescent COVID-19 samples were obtained from the United States, Italy and Spain.

TCRdb's table, derived via immunoSEQ multiplex PCR, lists solely in-frame clones and lacks some. Here the sample spans 330,000 or so clones, around 87% being singletons. The CDR3 covers 16 residues. The V segment lost 3 bases and the J segment 0 bases; nucleotides outside the gene matches: 5. Looked up from germline, CDR1 is SGHTS and CDR2 is YDEGEE. The specimen sequenced was PBMCs or T cells enriched from blood (not recorded which). This rearrangement joins TRBV5-8 to TRBJ1-4, with 7 nucleotides matching TRBD1. The clonotype comes from a man aged 35 to 55 in a cohort exposed to, infected with or recovered from COVID-19 (not recorded which). This chain's CDR3 is CASSYGQVATNEKLFF. For the CDR3, the DNA is TGTGCCAGCAGCTACGGACAGGTTGCAACTAATGAAAAACTGTTTTTT. Using reference TRBV5-8 and TRBJ1-4 for the parts outside the CDR3, the full variable domain is EAGVTQSPTHLIKTRGQQATLRCSPISGHTSVYWYQQALGLGLQFLLWYDEGEERNRGNFPPRFSGRQFPNYSSELNVNALELEDSALYLCASSYGQVATNEKLFFGSGTQLSVL.